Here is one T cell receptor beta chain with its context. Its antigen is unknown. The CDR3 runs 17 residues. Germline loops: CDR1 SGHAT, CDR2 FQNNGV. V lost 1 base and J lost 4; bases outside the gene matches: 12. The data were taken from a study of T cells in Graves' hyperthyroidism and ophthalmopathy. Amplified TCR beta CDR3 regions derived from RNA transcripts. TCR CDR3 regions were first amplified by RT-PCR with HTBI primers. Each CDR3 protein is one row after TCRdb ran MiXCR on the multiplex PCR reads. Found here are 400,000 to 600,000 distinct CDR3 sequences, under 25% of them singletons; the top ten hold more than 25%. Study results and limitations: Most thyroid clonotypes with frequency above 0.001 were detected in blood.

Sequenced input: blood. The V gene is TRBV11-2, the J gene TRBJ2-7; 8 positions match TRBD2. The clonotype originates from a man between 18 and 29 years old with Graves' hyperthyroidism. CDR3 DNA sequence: TGTGCCAGCAGCTTAGGGACAGCGCGGGGGGCGGGGTACGAGCAGTACTTC. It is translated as CASSLGTARGAGYEQYF. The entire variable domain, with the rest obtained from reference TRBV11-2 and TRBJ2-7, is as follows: EAGVAQSPRYKIIEKRQSVAFWCNPISGHATLYWYQQILGQGPKLLIQFQNNGVVDDSQLPKDRFSAERLKGVDSTLKIQPAKLEDSAVYLCASSLGTARGAGYEQYFGPGTRLTVT.